The T cell receptor beta chain under discussion was sequenced for a study of technical replicates of blood from a few donors. The assay was immunoSEQ multiplex PCR, and TCRdb's table has in-frame clones only and misses some. Of 84,000 or so clones detected, roughly 93% appear once; the ten largest clones hold roughly 0.25%. This CDR3 contains 16 residues. CDR1 is SNHLY and CDR2 is FYNNEI in the germline V gene. To note about this clone: Germline is not matched at one junction end, which may reflect a read error.

The V gene is TRBV2, the J gene TRBJ2-7, with TRBD1 identical over 9 bases. Sequenced sample: T cells isolated from PBMCs. This receptor was obtained from a human donor in good health. CDR3 nucleotide sequence: TGTGCCAGCGGCTACGCGCGGGACAGGGTCTCCAACGAGCAGTACTTC. Its protein product is CASGYARDRVSNEQYF.